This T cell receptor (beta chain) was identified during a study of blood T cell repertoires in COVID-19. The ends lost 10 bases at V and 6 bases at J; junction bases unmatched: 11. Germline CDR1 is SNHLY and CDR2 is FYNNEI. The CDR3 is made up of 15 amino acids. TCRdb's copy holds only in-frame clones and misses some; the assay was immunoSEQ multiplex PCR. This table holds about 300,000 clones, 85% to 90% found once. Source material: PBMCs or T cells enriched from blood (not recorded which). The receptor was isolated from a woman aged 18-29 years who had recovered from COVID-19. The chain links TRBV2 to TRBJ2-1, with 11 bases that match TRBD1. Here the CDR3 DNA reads TGTGCCATCCACCTCCGGGACAGGGGGGGCAATGAGCAGTTCTTC. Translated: CAIHLRDRGGNEQFF.